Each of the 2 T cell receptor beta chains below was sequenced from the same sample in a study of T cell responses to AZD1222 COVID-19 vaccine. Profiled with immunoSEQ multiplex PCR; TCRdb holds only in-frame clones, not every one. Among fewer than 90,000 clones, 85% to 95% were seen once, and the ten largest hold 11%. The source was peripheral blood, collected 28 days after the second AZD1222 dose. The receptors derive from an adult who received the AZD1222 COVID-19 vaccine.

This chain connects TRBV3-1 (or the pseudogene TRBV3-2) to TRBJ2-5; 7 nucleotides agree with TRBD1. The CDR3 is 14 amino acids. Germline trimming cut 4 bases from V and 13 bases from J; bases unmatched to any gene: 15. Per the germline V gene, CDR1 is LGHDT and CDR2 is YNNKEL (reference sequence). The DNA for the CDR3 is TGTGCCAGCAGCCCAACCCCCGACAGGGATGAGTGGTACTTC. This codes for CASSPTPDRDEWYF.

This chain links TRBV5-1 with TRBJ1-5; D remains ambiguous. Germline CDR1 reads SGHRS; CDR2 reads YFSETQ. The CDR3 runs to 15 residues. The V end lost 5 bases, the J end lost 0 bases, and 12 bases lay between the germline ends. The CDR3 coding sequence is TGCGCCAGCAGTAAGAGCGAGTTTAGCAATCAGCCCCAGCATTTT. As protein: CASSKSEFSNQPQHF.